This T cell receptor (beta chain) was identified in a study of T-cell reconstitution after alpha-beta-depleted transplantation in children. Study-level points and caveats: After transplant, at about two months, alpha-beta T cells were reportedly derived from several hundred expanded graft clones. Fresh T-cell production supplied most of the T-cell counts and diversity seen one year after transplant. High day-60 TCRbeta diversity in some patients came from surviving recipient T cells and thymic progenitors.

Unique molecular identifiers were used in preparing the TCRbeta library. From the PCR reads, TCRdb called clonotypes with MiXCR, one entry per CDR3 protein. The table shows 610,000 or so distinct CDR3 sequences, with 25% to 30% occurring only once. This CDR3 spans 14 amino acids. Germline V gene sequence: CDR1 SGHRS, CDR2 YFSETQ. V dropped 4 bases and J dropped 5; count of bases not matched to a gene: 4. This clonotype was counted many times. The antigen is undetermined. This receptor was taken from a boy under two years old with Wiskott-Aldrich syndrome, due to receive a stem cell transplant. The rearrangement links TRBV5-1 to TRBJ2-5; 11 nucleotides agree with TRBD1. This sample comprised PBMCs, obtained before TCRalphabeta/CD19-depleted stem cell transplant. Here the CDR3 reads CASSLGTGGETQYF. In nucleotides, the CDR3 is TGCGCCAGCAGCCTAGGGACAGGGGGGGAGACCCAGTACTTC. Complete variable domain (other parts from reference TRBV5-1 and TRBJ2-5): KAGVTQTPRYLIKTRGQQVTLSCSPISGHRSVSWYQQTPGQGLQFLFEYFSETQRNKGNFPGRFSGRQFSNSRSEMNVSTLELGDSALYLCASSLGTGGETQYFGPGTRLLVL.